This T cell receptor beta chain stems from a study of blood T cell repertoires in COVID-19. Study in general: T cells, B-cell-depleted T cells, or PBMCs provided the cDNA or gDNA that served as material.

Per germline, CDR1 LNHDA and CDR2 SQIVND (reference sequence). Between the trimmed V and J ends, which lost 10 bases and 2 bases, there was a span of 8 bases. This CDR3 is 11 amino acids long. Per the authors' pipeline: For nucleated cells, counts were estimated from reference gene primer amplification. The method was immunoSEQ multiplex PCR; TCRdb's version includes in-frame clones alone and lacks a portion of them. V and J calls plus clone size are reproduced from that table; the DNA served to infer D and trimming. There are roughly 350,000 clones in the sample; around 85% occur only once, and roughly 3.4% lies in the top ten.

The specimen was peripheral blood. The genes are TRBV19 and TRBJ1-2; D is possibly TRBD1 (5 bases). This receptor was obtained from a woman between 18 and 30 years old with acute or convalescent COVID-19. DNA for the CDR3: TGTGCCATTAAGGGGAACTATGGCTACACCTTC. Its protein product is CAIKGNYGYTF.